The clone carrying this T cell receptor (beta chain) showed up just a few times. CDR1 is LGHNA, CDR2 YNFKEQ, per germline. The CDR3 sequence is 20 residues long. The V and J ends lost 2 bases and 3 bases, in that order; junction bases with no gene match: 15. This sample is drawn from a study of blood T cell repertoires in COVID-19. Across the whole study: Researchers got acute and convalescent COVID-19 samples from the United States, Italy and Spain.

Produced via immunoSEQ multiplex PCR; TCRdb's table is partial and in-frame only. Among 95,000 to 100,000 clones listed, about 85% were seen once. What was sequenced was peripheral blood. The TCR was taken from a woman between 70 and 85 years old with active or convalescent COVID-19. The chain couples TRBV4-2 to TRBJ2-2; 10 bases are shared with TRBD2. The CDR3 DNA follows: TGTGCCAGCAGCCAACAACCCACCGGCCAGCGGGGGGGATACACCGGGGAGCTGTTTTTT. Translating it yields CASSQQPTGQRGGYTGELFF.